This is a list of T cell receptor beta chains from one sample in a study of blood T cell repertoires in COVID-19. Profiling relied on immunoSEQ multiplex PCR, and the TCRdb table lists in-frame clones only, not all of them. This table holds some 66,000 clones, approximately 90% found once. Sequencing input: peripheral blood. These receptors were collected from a human donor in a cohort sampled during active COVID-19. The conserved cysteine and the conserved F or W are not part of the CDR3 here. Fields, in order: J gene, CDR3 length, V gene, CDR3 protein.

>TRBJ1-3|12|TRBV19
ASTTSWFGNTIY
>TRBJ2-1|13|TRBV5-4
ASSFPEGTYNEQF
>TRBJ2-5|13|TRBV7-9
ASSLFGQIQETQY
>TRBJ2-5|14|TRBV7-2
ASSSAPSGRGETQY
>TRBJ1-1|12|TRBV24-1
ATMGQGRDTEAF
>TRBJ2-3|14|TRBV3-1/TRBV3-2
ASSLVSGSGTDTQY
>TRBJ2-1|11|TRBV7-3
ASSLNRYNEQF
>TRBJ2-3|17|TRBV9
ASSVAGLGTGASTDTQY
>TRBJ1-3|12|TRBV28
ASNPTGSGNTIY
>TRBJ2-1|13|TRBV3-1/TRBV3-2
ASSQDLGVYNEQF
>TRBJ1-1|13|TRBV15
ATSRARGFATEAF
>TRBJ1-1|12|TRBV6-6
ASSLAGGNTEAF
>TRBJ1-4|12|TRBV7-6
ASSLDSFNEKLF
>TRBJ2-3|11|TRBV29-1
SAGLGAIDTQY
>TRBJ1-1|13|TRBV5-1
ASSARTGTGGPGS
>TRBJ2-7|9|TRBV5-6
ASSSSYEQY
>TRBJ1-4|14|TRBV5-1
ASSLQGRRTNEKLF
>TRBJ2-7|10|TRBV30
AWSPQGTEQY
>TRBJ2-4|16|TRBV19
ASSILVVTSGRINIQY
>TRBJ1-2|13|TRBV4-1
ASSQGVRNNYGYT
>TRBJ2-2|11|TRBV10-3
AIKQGNTGELF
>TRBJ2-7|14|TRBV19
ASSIDGDRGKYEQY
>TRBJ2-7|12|TRBV6-2/TRBV6-3
ASSRSGTKYEQY
>TRBJ2-4|14|TRBV6-2/TRBV6-3
ASSYALAVAKNIQY
>TRBJ1-5|15|TRBV11-3
ASSASGQHHSNQPQH
>TRBJ1-2|12|TRBV9
ASSLDRGYYGYT
>TRBJ2-2|13|TRBV7-9
ASSSAGVVAGELF
>TRBJ2-2|12|TRBV3-1/TRBV3-2
ASSQQQTSGELF
>TRBJ2-5|11|TRBV6-6
ASRQSGRETQY
>TRBJ2-1|15|TRBV28
ASSLGRGTRRYNEQF
>TRBJ2-2|15|TRBV7-9
ASIRASDRVITGELF
>TRBJ1-1|10|TRBV7-3
ASSLTGGVAF
>TRBJ2-5|13|TRBV6-1
ASSERQGVGETQY
>TRBJ1-4|13|TRBV7-3
ASSLTGGANEKLF
>TRBJ1-2|12|TRBV10-2
ASSRSGKDYGYT
>TRBJ2-7|11|TRBV7-9
ASTIDRGHEQY
>TRBJ2-1|13|TRBV7-2
ASSLEWASYNEQF
>TRBJ2-7|12|TRBV3-1/TRBV3-2
ASSQDHGGTEQY
>TRBJ2-3|11|TRBV7-9
ASSLGGADTQY
>TRBJ1-5|13|TRBV28
ASRPGTGGNQPQH
>TRBJ2-7|9|TRBV5-8
ASSFFYEQY
>TRBJ2-7|12|TRBV4-3
ASSQDGSGGEQY
>TRBJ1-2|13|TRBV7-2
ASSLGLMENYGYT
>TRBJ2-1|13|TRBV11-3
ASSLSPSGYNEQF
>TRBJ2-3|13|TRBV18
ASSRDRVGTDTQY
>TRBJ2-2|12|TRBV5-1
ASETSGNTGELF
>TRBJ2-3|13|TRBV3-1/TRBV3-2
ASSGGQAYTDTQY
>TRBJ2-7|11|TRBV4-2
ASSPPFGVKQY